This TCR beta chain comes out of a study of T cells in Graves' hyperthyroidism and ophthalmopathy. General study points: A model of 13 V-J pairs discriminated ophthalmopathy from stable hyperthyroidism.

The diagnoses drew upon clinical symptoms, serum thyroxine and TRAb, thyroid ultrasound and orbital computed tomography. RNA transcripts were the template for amplifying TCR beta CDR3 regions. Researchers ran a first-round RT-PCR on the TCR CDR3 using the HTBI primer set. TCRdb used MiXCR to reprocess the multiplex PCR reads, holding one entry per CDR3 protein. This table holds 500,000 or so distinct CDR3 sequences, 15% to 20% found once. The CDR3 totals 14 residues. Germline CDR1 and CDR2: DFQATT and SNEGSKA (reference sequence). The J segment lost 9 bases and the V segment lost 0 bases, leaving 8 bases of the junction unmatched. This clonotype was recorded many times. No antigen is known for it.

V is TRBV20-1 and J is TRBJ1-1; 9 nucleotides match TRBD1. This TCR derives from a woman aged 18-30 years with Graves' ophthalmopathy. Sequenced material: blood. In DNA form, the CDR3 reads TGCAGTGCTAGAGATTGGGGACAGGGTACTAAAGCTTTCTTT. This gives the protein CSARDWGQGTKAFF.